These 4 T cell receptor beta chains originate from one sample sequenced in a study of blood T cells in healthy people across ages. Next came a second PCR, run for 7 to 11 cycles, which used a sample-barcoded 5' primer along with a J-beta primer mix. One entry per CDR3 protein results from TCRdb running MiXCR on the 5' RACE reads. The sample shows about 1.8 million distinct CDR3 sequences, about 49% of them seen only once. The material sequenced was blood. Receptors originate from a middle-aged woman in good health.

The chain carries TRBV27 and TRBJ2-3; 8 positions agree with TRBD2. V trimming: 3 bases; J trimming: 6 bases; junction bases outside the gene matches: 8. This CDR3 region has 15 residues. Germline assignment: CDR1 MNHEY and CDR2 SMNVEV (reference sequence). The CDR3, as DNA: TGTGCCAGCAGTTTCGCCGGGGGGGCAAGGGATACGCAGTATTTT. This gives the protein CASSFAGGARDTQYF.

This clonotype came up once. CDR3 loop: CASSQGGLRDTQYF. The CDR3, as DNA: TGTGCCAGCAGCCAAGGGGGTCTGAGAGATACGCAGTATTTT. The V gene is TRBV3-1, the J gene TRBJ2-3; D remains unclear. Germline V gene lookup returns CDR1 LGHDT and CDR2 YNNKEL (reference sequence). Trimming pared 1 base from V and 5 bases from J, leaving 10 bases between. The CDR3 is 14 residues long.

This clonotype was picked up a small number of times. The chain employs TRBV14 and TRBJ1-6; D is unresolved. V lost 1 base to trimming and J lost 4 bases, with 8 bases between them. The germline CDR1 and CDR2 sequences are SGHDN and FVKESK. The CDR3 sequence is 15 residues long. The CDR3 loop reads CASSQGSGYNSPLHF. The CDR3 nucleotides are TGTGCCAGCAGCCAAGGCTCCGGGTATAATTCACCCCTCCACTTT.

V gene TRBV20-1 combines with J gene TRBJ1-2; D uncertain. This CDR3 is built from 12 residues. V was shortened by 5 bases and J by 0 bases, with 7 bases between the two germline ends. Germline CDR1 DFQATT, CDR2 SNEGSKA (reference sequence). The CDR3 DNA reads as TGCAGTGCTGCTAGTGCTAACTATGGCTACACCTTC. This codes for CSAASANYGYTF.